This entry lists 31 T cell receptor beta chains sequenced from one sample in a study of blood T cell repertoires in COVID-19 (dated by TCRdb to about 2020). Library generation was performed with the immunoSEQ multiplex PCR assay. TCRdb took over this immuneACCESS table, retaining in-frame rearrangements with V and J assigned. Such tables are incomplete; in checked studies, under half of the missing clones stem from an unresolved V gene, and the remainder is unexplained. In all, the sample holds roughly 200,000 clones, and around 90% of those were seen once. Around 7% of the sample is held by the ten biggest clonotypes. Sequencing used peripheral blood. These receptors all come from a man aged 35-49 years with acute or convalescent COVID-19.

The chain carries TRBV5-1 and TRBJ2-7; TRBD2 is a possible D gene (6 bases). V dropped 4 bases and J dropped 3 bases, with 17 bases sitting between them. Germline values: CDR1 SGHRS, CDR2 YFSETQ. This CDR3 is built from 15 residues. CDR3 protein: CASSTPVGGSYEQYF. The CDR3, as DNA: TGCGCCAGCAGCACCCCTGTTGGGGGGAGCTACGAGCAGTACTTC.

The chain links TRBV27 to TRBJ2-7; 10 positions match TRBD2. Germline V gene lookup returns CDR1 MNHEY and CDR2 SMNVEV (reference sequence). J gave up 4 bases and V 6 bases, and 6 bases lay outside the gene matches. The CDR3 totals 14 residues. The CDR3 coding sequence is TGTGCCAGCAGCCCCTTAGCGGGGGGTTACGAGCAGTACTTC. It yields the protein CASSPLAGGYEQYF.

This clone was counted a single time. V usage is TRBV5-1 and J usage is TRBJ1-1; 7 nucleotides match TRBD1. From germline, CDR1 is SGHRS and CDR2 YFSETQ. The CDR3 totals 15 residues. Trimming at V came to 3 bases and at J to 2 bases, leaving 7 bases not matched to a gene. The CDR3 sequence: CASSSPRDSNTEAFF. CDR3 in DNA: TGCGCCAGCAGCTCCCCCCGGGACAGTAACACTGAAGCTTTCTTT.

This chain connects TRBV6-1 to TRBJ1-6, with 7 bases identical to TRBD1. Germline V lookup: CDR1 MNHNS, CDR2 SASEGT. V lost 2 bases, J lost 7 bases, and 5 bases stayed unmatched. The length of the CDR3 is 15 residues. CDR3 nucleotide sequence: TGTGCCAGCAGTGAATTCGGGACAGTAAATTCACCCCTCCACTTT. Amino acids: CASSEFGTVNSPLHF.

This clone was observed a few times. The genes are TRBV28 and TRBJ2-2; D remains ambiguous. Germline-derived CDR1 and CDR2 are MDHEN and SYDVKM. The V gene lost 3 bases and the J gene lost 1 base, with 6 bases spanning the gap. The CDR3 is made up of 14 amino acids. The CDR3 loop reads CASSLRENTGELFF. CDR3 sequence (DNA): TGTGCCAGCAGTTTGAGAGAGAACACCGGGGAGCTGTTTTTT. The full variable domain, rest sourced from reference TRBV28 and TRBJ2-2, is DVKVTQSSRYLVKRTGEKVFLECVQDMDHENMFWYRQDPGLGLRLIYFSYDVKMKEKGDIPEGYSVSREKKERFSLILESASTNQTSMYLCASSLRENTGELFFGEGSRLTVL.

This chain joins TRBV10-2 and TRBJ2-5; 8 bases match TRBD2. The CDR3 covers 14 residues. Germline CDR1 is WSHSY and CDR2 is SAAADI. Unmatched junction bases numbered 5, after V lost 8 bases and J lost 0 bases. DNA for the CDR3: TGCGCCAGCTCCCATAGCGGGAACCAAGAGACCCAGTACTTC. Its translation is CASSHSGNQETQYF.

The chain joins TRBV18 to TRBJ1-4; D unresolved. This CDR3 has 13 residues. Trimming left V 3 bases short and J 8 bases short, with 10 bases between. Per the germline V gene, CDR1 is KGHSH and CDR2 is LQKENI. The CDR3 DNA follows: TGTGCCAGCTCACCGCGGGGTGAAGAAAAACTGTTTTTT. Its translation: CASSPRGEEKLFF.

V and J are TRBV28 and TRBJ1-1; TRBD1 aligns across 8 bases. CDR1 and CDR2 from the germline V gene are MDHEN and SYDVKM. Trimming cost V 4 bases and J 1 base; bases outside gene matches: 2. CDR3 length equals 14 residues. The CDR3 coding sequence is TGTGCCAGCAGTTACACAGGGGGGAACACTGAAGCTTTCTTT. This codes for CASSYTGGNTEAFF. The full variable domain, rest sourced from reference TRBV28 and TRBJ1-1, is DVKVTQSSRYLVKRTGEKVFLECVQDMDHENMFWYRQDPGLGLRLIYFSYDVKMKEKGDIPEGYSVSREKKERFSLILESASTNQTSMYLCASSYTGGNTEAFFGQGTRLTVV.

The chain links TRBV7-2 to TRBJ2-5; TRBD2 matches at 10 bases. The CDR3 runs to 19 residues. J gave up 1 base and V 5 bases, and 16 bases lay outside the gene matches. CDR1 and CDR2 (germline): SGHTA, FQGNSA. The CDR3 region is CASSKGPLASGGSQETQYF. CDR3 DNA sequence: TGTGCCAGCAGCAAAGGCCCACTCGCTAGCGGGGGAAGCCAAGAGACCCAGTACTTC.

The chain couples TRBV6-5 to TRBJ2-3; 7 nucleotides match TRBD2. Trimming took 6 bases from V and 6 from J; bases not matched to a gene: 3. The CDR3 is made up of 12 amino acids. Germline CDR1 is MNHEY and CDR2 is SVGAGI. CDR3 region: CASRTSADTQYF. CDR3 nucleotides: TGTGCCAGCAGAACTAGCGCCGATACGCAGTATTTT.

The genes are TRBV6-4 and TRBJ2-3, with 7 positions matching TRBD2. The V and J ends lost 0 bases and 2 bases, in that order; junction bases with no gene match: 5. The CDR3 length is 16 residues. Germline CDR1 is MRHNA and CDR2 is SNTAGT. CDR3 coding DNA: TGTGCCAGCAGTGACTCGTGGGGGGGTCCCACAGATACGCAGTATTTT. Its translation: CASSDSWGGPTDTQYF.

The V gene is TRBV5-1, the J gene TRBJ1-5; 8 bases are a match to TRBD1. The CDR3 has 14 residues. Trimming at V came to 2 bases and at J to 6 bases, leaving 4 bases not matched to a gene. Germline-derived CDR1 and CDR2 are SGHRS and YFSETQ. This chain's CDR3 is CASSLETGVQPQHF. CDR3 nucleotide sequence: TGCGCCAGCAGCTTAGAGACAGGGGTTCAGCCCCAGCATTTT.

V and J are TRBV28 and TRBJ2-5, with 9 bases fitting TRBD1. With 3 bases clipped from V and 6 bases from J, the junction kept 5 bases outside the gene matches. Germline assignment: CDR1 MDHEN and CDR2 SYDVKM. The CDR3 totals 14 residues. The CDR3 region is CASSLDRGGKTQYF. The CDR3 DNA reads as TGTGCCAGCAGTTTGGACAGGGGAGGAAAGACCCAGTACTTC.

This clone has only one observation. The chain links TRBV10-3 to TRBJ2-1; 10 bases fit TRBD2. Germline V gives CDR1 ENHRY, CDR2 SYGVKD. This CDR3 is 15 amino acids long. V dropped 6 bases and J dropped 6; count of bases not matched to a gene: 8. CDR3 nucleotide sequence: TGTGCCATCAGGACAAGCGGGGGGGCCCGCAATGAGCAGTTCTTC. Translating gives CAIRTSGGARNEQFF.

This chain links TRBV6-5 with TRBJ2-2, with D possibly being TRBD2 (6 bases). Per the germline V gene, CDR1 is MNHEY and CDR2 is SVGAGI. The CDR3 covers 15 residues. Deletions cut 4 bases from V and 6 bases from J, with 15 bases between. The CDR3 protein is CASSSGTPSPGELFF. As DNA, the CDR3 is TGTGCCAGCAGTTCCGGGACTCCGAGCCCCGGGGAGCTGTTTTTT.

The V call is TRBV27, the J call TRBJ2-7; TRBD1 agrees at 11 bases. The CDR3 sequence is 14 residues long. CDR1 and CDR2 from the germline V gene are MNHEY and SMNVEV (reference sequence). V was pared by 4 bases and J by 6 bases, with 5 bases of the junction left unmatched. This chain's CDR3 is CASSSSGTGGEQYF. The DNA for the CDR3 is TGTGCCAGCAGTTCGTCCGGGACAGGGGGCGAGCAGTACTTC.

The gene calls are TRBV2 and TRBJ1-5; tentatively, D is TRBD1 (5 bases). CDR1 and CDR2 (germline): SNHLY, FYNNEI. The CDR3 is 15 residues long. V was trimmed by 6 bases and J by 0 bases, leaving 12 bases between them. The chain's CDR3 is CASRGGGNSNQPQHF. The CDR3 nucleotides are TGTGCCAGCAGGGGCGGGGGGAATAGCAATCAGCCCCAGCATTTT. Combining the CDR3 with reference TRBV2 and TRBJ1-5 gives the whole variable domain EPEVTQTPSHQVTQMGQEVILRCVPISNHLYFYWYRQILGQKVEFLVSFYNNEISEKSEIFDDQFSVERPDGSNFTLKIRSTKLEDSAMYFCASRGGGNSNQPQHFGDGTRLSIL.

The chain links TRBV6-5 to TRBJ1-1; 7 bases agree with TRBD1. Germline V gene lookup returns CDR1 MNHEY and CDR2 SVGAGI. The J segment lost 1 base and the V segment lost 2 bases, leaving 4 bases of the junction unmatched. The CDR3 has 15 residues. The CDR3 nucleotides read TGTGCCAGCAGTTACCGAGGGGGCAGGAACACTGAAGCTTTCTTT. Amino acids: CASSYRGGRNTEAFF.

CDR3 loop: CATSRDAGSYEQYF. The DNA for the CDR3 is TGTGCCACCAGCAGAGATGCAGGCTCCTACGAGCAGTACTTC. This rearrangement joins TRBV15 to TRBJ2-7; D is unclear. The CDR3 runs to 14 residues. CDR1 is LNHNV, CDR2 YYDKDF, per germline (reference sequence). V lost 0 bases, J lost 0 bases, and 6 bases lay in between.

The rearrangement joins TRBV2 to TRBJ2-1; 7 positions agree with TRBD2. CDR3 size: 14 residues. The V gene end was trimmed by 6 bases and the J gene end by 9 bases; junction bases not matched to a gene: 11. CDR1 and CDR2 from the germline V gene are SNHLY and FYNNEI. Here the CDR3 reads CASRDVAGEAEQFF. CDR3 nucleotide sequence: TGTGCCAGCAGGGACGTAGCGGGTGAGGCTGAGCAGTTCTTC.

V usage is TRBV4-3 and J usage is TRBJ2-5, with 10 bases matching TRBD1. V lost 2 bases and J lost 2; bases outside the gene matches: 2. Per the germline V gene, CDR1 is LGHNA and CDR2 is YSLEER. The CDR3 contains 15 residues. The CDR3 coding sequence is TGCGCCAGCAGCCAACGGACAGGGGGACAAGAGACCCAGTACTTC. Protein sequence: CASSQRTGGQETQYF.

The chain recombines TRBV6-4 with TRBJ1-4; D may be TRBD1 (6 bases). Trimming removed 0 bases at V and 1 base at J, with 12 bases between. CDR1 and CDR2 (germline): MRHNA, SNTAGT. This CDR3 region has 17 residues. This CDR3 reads CASSDSRGRGTNEKLFF. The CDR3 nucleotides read TGTGCCAGCAGTGACTCCAGGGGTCGGGGAACTAATGAAAAACTGTTTTTT.

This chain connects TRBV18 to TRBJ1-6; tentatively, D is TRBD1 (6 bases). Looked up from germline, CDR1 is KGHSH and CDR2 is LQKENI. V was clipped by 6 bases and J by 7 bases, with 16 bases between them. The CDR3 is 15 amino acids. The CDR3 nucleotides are TGTGCCAGCTCCCCCAACCAGGGGCGGAATTCACCCCTCCACTTT. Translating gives CASSPNQGRNSPLHF.

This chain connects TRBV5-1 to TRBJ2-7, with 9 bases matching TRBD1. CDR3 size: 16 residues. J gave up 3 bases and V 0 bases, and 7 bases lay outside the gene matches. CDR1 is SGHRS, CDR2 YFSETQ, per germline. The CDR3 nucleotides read TGCGCCAGCAGCTTGGCCGGGACAGGGATTAACTACGAGCAGTACTTC. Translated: CASSLAGTGINYEQYF.

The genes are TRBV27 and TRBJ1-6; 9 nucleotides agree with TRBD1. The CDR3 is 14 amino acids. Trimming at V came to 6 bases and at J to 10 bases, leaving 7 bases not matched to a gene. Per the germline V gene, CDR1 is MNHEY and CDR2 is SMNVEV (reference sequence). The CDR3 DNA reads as TGTGCCAGCAGGGACAGGGGACGGTACTCACCCCTCCACTTT. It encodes CASRDRGRYSPLHF.

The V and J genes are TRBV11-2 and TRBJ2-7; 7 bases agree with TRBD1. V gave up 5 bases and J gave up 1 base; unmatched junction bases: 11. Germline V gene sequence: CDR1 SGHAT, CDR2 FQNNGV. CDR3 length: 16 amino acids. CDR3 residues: CASSALTGDASYEQYF. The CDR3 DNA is TGTGCCAGCAGCGCGCTCACAGGGGACGCTTCCTACGAGCAGTACTTC.

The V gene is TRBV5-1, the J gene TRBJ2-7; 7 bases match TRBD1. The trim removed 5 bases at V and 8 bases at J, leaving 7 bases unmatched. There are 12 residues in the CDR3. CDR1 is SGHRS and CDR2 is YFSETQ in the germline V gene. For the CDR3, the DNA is TGCGCCAGCAGATCGGACAGGACGAAGCAGTACTTC. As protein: CASRSDRTKQYF.

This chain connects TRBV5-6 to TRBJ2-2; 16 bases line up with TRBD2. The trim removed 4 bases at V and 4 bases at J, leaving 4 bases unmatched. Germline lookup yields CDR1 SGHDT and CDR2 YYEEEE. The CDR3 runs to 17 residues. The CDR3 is CASSEGLAGGLTGELFF. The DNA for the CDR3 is TGTGCCAGCAGCGAGGGACTAGCGGGGGGGCTCACCGGGGAGCTGTTTTTT.

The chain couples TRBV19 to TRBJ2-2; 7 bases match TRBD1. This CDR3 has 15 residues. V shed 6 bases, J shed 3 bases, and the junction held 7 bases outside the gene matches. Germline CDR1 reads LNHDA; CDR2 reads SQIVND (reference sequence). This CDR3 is CASRRGTVDTGELFF. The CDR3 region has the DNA TGTGCCAGTAGGAGAGGGACAGTCGACACCGGGGAGCTGTTTTTT.

CDR3 protein: CASSQDGRRTDTQYF. In DNA form, the CDR3 reads TGTGCCAGCAGCCAAGATGGCCGTCGCACAGATACGCAGTATTTT. The rearrangement uses TRBV3-1 (or the pseudogene TRBV3-2) and TRBJ2-3; no definite D call. V dropped 0 bases and J dropped 1 base, with 8 bases sitting between them. Germline values: CDR1 LGHDT, CDR2 YNNKEL (reference sequence). This CDR3 has 15 amino acids.

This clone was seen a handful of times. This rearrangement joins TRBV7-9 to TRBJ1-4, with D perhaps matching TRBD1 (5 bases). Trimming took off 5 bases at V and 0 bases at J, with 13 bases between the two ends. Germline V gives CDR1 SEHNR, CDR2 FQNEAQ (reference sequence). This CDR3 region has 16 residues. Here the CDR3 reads CASSGAWGATNEKLFF. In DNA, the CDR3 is TGTGCCAGCAGCGGGGCGTGGGGGGCAACTAATGAAAAACTGTTTTTT. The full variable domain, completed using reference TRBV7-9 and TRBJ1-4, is DTGVSQNPRHKITKRGQNVTFRCDPISEHNRLYWYRQTLGQGPEFLTYFQNEAQLEKSRLLSDRFSAERPKGSFSTLEIQRTEQGDSAMYLCASSGAWGATNEKLFFGSGTQLSVL.